The 4 T cell receptor beta chains reported below all come from one sample, sequenced in a study of blood T cell repertoires in COVID-19. TCRdb keeps only in-frame clones here, not all; method: immunoSEQ multiplex PCR. Here the sample spans about 250,000 clones, about four fifths being singletons. The source material was peripheral blood. All receptors come from a man older than 75 with acute or convalescent COVID-19.

The chain uses TRBV2 and TRBJ2-2, with TRBD1 matching over 9 bases. CDR1 SNHLY and CDR2 FYNNEI come from the germline V gene. This CDR3 is 16 amino acids long. The trim removed 6 bases at V and 1 base at J, leaving 6 bases unmatched. The CDR3 region has the DNA TGTGCCAGCAGCTTACAGGGGGCGCGGAACACCGGGGAGCTGTTTTTT. This gives the protein CASSLQGARNTGELFF.

The chain uses TRBV18 and TRBJ2-7; possible D gene TRBD2, 6 bases. V lost 6 bases and J lost 0, with 9 bases in between. The CDR3 consists of 13 residues. Germline loops: CDR1 KGHSH, CDR2 LQKENI. The chain's CDR3 is CASSGGSSYEQYF. The CDR3 DNA reads as TGTGCCAGCTCCGGGGGAAGCTCCTACGAGCAGTACTTC. The whole variable domain, remainder taken from reference TRBV18 and TRBJ2-7, is NAGVMQNPRHLVRRRGQEARLRCSPMKGHSHVYWYRQLPEEGLKFMVYLQKENIIDESGMPKERFSAEFPKEGPSILRIQQVVRGDSAAYFCASSGGSSYEQYFGPGTRLTVT.

This rearrangement joins TRBV6-5 to TRBJ2-7; 7 bases are a match to TRBD1. J was trimmed by 2 bases and V by 6 bases; bases with no gene match: 10. CDR3 length equals 15 residues. Germline V gives CDR1 MNHEY, CDR2 SVGAGI. The CDR3 coding sequence is TGTGCCAGCAGCCGGAACAGGGGAATCCCCTACGAGCAGTACTTC. Translated: CASSRNRGIPYEQYF.

The chain has TRBV6-5 and TRBJ2-7; 7 nucleotides align to TRBD1. CDR1 and CDR2 (germline): MNHEY, SVGAGI. CDR3 length: 15 amino acids. The ends lost 6 bases at V and 3 bases at J; junction bases unmatched: 11. The CDR3 DNA reads as TGTGCCAGCAGCCGATCAGGGGGTGTCCTCTACGAGCAGTACTTC. Encoded protein: CASSRSGGVLYEQYF.